The following is a TCR beta chain sequence with its context. Its antigen is still unknown. This entry is derived from a study of T-cell reconstitution after alpha-beta-depleted transplantation in children. Germline trimming cut 3 bases from V and 6 bases from J; bases unmatched to any gene: 7. The CDR3 runs 17 residues. A TCRbeta library incorporating unique molecular identifiers was prepared. TCRdb analysed the PCR reads with MiXCR anew, one entry per CDR3 protein. The table includes about 250,000 distinct CDR3 sequences, under 30% detected once. Study observations and caveats: It was newly produced T cells that mostly accounted for T-cell counts and diversity one year after transplant. Recipient T cells and thymic progenitors that survived were the source of the high TCRbeta diversity seen at day 60 in some patients. Several hundred expanded graft clones reportedly were the source of alpha-beta T cells about two months after transplant.

This TCR came from a female patient aged 2-9 years who had a stem cell transplant for congenital amegakaryocytic thrombocytopenia, so the T cells may come from the graft donor. The V gene is TRBV12-3 or TRBV12-4, the J gene TRBJ2-2; 13 bases map to TRBD2. Sequenced here: PBMCs, mostly from graft donor cells, sampled 360 days after TCRalphabeta/CD19-depleted stem cell transplant. For the CDR3, the DNA is TGTGCCAGCAGTTTCCCCGGACTAGCGGGAGCTGCCGGGGAGCTGTTTTTT. This translates into CASSFPGLAGAAGELFF.